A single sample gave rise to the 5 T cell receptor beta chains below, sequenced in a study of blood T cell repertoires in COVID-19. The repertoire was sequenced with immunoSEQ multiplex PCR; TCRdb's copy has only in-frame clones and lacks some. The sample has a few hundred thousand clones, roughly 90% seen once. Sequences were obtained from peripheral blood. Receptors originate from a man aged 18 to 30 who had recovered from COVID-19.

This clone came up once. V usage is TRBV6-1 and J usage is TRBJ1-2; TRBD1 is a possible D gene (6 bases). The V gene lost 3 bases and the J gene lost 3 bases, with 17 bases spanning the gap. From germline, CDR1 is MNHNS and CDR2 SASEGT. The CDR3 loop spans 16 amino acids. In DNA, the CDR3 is TGTGCCAGCAGTGACTTAGGACAGCGCCTATACTATGGCTACACCTTC. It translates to CASSDLGQRLYYGYTF.

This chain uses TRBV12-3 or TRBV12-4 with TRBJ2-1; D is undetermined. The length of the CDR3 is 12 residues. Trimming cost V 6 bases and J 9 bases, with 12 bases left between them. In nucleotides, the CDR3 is TGTGCCAGCAGGTTCAGTGTTTTTGAGCAGTTCTTC. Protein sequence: CASRFSVFEQFF.

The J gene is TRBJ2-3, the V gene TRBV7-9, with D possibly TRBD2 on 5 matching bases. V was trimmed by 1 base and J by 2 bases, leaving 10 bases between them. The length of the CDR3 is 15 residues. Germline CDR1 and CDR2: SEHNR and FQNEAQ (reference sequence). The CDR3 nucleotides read TGTGCCAGCAGCTTAGGTGCGGGTTTCACAGATACGCAGTATTTT. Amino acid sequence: CASSLGAGFTDTQYF. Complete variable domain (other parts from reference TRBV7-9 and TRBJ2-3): DTGVSQNPRHKITKRGQNVTFRCDPISEHNRLYWYRQTLGQGPEFLTYFQNEAQLEKSRLLSDRFSAERPKGSFSTLEIQRTEQGDSAMYLCASSLGAGFTDTQYFGPGTRLTVL.

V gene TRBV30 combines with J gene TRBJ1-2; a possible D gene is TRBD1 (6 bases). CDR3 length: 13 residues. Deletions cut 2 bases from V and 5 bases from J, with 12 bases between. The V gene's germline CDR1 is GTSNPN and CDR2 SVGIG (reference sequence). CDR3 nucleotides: TGTGCCTGGAGTCCACAGGGTTTATATGGCTACACCTTC. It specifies CAWSPQGLYGYTF.

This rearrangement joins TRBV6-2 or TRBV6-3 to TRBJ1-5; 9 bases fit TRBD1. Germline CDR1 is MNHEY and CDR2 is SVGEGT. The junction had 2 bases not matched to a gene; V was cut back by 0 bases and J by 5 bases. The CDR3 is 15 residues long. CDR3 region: CASSYSRDRDQPQHF. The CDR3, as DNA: TGTGCCAGCAGTTACTCCCGGGACAGGGATCAGCCCCAGCATTTT.